Below, 2 T cell receptor beta chains from the same sample are listed, as sequenced in a study of T cell responses to AZD1222 COVID-19 vaccine. Sequenced by immunoSEQ multiplex PCR; TCRdb stores in-frame clones only, minus some. Found here are under 200,000 clones, roughly nine tenths of them singletons; the top ten hold approximately 4%. Specimen: peripheral blood, collected 28 days after the second dose of the MenACWY control vaccine. The receptor source for this set is an adult who received the MenACWY meningococcal vaccine as a control.

The DNA for the CDR3 is TGTGCCAGCAGCCCCCGCCCGGCCCTTAATGAAAAACTGTTTTTT. Protein product: CASSPRPALNEKLFF. The chain is built from TRBV4-2 and TRBJ1-4; the D is unclear. The CDR3 is 15 residues long. Trimming removed 4 bases at V and 4 bases at J, with 13 bases between. The germline gives CDR1 LGHNA, CDR2 YNFKEQ.

This chain uses TRBV5-1 with TRBJ1-1; 7 bases agree with TRBD1. The CDR3 contains 13 residues. Trimming took 5 bases from V and 4 from J; bases not matched to a gene: 5. Germline loops: CDR1 SGHRS, CDR2 YFSETQ. CDR3 nucleotides: TGCGCCAGCAGTTCCCAGGGGGGCACTGAAGCTTTCTTT. Residues: CASSSQGGTEAFF.